This T cell receptor beta chain stems from a study of shared T cell receptors in the human thymus. V lost 4 bases, J lost 6 bases, and 16 bases stayed unmatched. Germline V gives CDR1 SGHNT, CDR2 YYREEE (reference sequence). CDR3 length: 18 amino acids. Sequencing was performed with immunoSEQ multiplex PCR; in TCRdb, only in-frame clones are kept and a portion is missing. The sample shows hundreds of thousands of clones, approximately 88% of them seen only once. This same sample was also part of a study on human thymus T cells. As reported in that work: Healthy Finnish infants undergoing corrective surgery for congenital heart defects were the donors. Resections from corrective heart surgery provided thymus tissue. An apparent bias in V and J gene usage was seen in thymic and blood repertoires.

The clonotype comes from a boy younger than two with a congenital heart defect. The J gene is TRBJ2-3, the V gene TRBV5-4, with 11 nucleotides matching TRBD2. The sequenced material came from thymocytes. CDR3 loop: CASSRRRSSGRETDTQYF. DNA of the CDR3: TGTGCCAGCAGCCGCCGCCGGAGTAGCGGGAGGGAAACCGATACGCAGTATTTT.